This T cell receptor (beta chain) came from a study of T cells after yellow fever vaccination. One entry per CDR3 protein, called by TCRdb with MiXCR from the 5' RACE reads. The sample contains a few hundred thousand distinct CDR3 sequences, roughly 3% of which appear only once. The germline CDR1 and CDR2 sequences are KGHSH and LQKENI. The CDR3 has 15 residues. V was clipped by 1 base and J by 6 bases; unmatched bases: 7. Specimen: CD4+ T cells sorted from PBMCs, collected 10 days after the yellow fever booster vaccination. The rearrangement uses TRBV18 and TRBJ1-1, with TRBD1 matching over 8 bases. This sequence originates from a man between 18 and 35 years old who received the YFV17D yellow fever vaccine. CDR3 amino acids: CASSPLARGLAEAFF. CDR3 DNA sequence: TGTGCCAGCTCACCACTGGCCAGGGGGCTCGCTGAAGCTTTCTTT.